A single sample is the source of the 21 T cell receptor beta chains below, sequenced in a study of molecular identifiers for immune sequencing clone quantification. Using its own MiXCR run on the PCR reads, TCRdb lists one record per CDR3 protein. The sample includes hundreds of thousands of distinct CDR3 sequences, roughly 23% seen only once; the top ten take around 0.78%. Sequencing used naive CD8+ T cells from blood, with Jurkat cell RNA spiked in. As to subset: FACS-sorted CD8+CD4-CCR7+CD45RA+ naive T cells. The source of these receptors is a human donor in good health. Some libraries in this study had Jurkat cell RNA spiked in.

The chain employs TRBV27 and TRBJ2-1, with a tentative D call TRBD1 (5 bases). The CDR3 is 11 amino acids. Trimming took off 9 bases at V and 8 bases at J, with 11 bases between the two ends. Germline V lookup: CDR1 MNHEY, CDR2 SMNVEV (reference sequence). CDR3 protein: CASKGYYEQFF. Here the CDR3 DNA reads TGTGCCAGTAAGGGGTACTATGAGCAGTTCTTC.

This clonotype was seen repeatedly, ten times or more. The V and J genes are TRBV5-1 and TRBJ2-1, with TRBD1 as a possible D gene (6 bases). This CDR3 has 13 amino acids. Trimming took 0 bases from V and 7 from J, leaving 8 bases between them. CDR1 SGHRS and CDR2 YFSETQ come from the germline V gene. CDR3 in DNA: TGCGCCAGCAGCTTGGCCAGGGGTAATGAGCAGTTCTTC. The encoded protein is CASSLARGNEQFF.

This sequence joins TRBV9 and TRBJ2-5; 7 nucleotides align to TRBD2. CDR1 is SGDLS, CDR2 YYNGEE, per germline. The trim removed 4 bases at V and 5 bases at J, leaving 8 bases unmatched. This CDR3 is 14 amino acids long. This CDR3 is CASSPGGEWETQYF. CDR3 coding DNA: TGTGCCAGCAGCCCGGGAGGAGAATGGGAGACCCAGTACTTC. The full variable domain, with the rest looked up from reference TRBV9 and TRBJ2-5, is DSGVTQTPKHLITATGQRVTLRCSPRSGDLSVYWYQQSLDQGLQFLIQYYNGEERAKGNILERFSAQQFPDLHSELNLSSLELGDSALYFCASSPGGEWETQYFGPGTRLLVL.

This chain uses TRBV25-1 with TRBJ2-5; tentative D call: TRBD1 (6 bases). Germline V CDR1 and CDR2: MGHDK, SYGVNS. The CDR3 has 14 amino acids. V was pared by 1 base and J by 5 bases, with 11 bases between. CDR3 coding DNA: TGTGCCAGCAGTGAATCAACAGGGCTGGAGACCCAGTACTTC. Its protein is CASSESTGLETQYF. Supplemented by reference TRBV25-1 and TRBJ2-5, the full variable domain reads EADIYQTPRYLVIGTGKKITLECSQTMGHDKMYWYQQDPGMELHLIHYSYGVNSTEKGDLSSESTVSRIRTEHFPLTLESARPSHTSQYLCASSESTGLETQYFGPGTRLLVL.

The chain links TRBV20-1 to TRBJ2-3, with D maybe TRBD2 (6 bases). The CDR3 consists of 15 residues. Germline assignment: CDR1 DFQATT and CDR2 SNEGSKA (reference sequence). Trimming took 1 base from V and 4 from J, leaving 15 bases between them. CDR3 amino acids: CSARVSGLRPDTQYF. In DNA form, the CDR3 reads TGCAGTGCTAGAGTCTCGGGACTCCGCCCAGATACGCAGTATTTT.

This clonotype was counted only a few times. The V gene is TRBV7-2, the J gene TRBJ2-1; no reliable D call. The V end was cut by 5 bases, the J end by 0 bases, with 11 bases between. The CDR3 consists of 15 residues. The germline gives CDR1 SGHTA, CDR2 FQGNSA. CDR3 nucleotides: TGTGCCAGCAGCCTGATACGGAGCTCCTACAATGAGCAGTTCTTC. Translating gives CASSLIRSSYNEQFF.

This clonotype was picked up many times. The J gene is TRBJ2-7, the V gene TRBV7-2; 7 nucleotides align to TRBD2. The germline CDR1 and CDR2 sequences are SGHTA and FQGNSA. This CDR3 comprises 14 residues. J was trimmed by 3 bases and V by 5 bases; bases with no gene match: 7. CDR3 DNA sequence: TGTGCCAGCAGCACCTCGTGGGGGGGCTACGAGCAGTACTTC. It is translated as CASSTSWGGYEQYF.

CDR3 in amino acids: CASSSPPLGSYEQYF. The CDR3 coding sequence is TGTGCCAGCAGCTCGCCGCCACTGGGTAGCTACGAGCAGTACTTC. The chain has TRBV7-9 and TRBJ2-7; D uncertain. CDR1 and CDR2 from the germline V gene are SEHNR and FQNEAQ (reference sequence). Deletions cut 4 bases from V and 3 bases from J, with 16 bases between. The CDR3 covers 15 residues.

Details on this clonotype: Relative to the germline gene, one junction end is altered; a read error may explain this. V gene TRBV2 combines with J gene TRBJ1-5; D is unclear. This CDR3 has 15 residues. CDR1 and CDR2 (germline): SNHLY, FYNNEI. CDR3 nucleotide sequence: TGCGCCAGAAGCCTCCCTGACGGAAGCAATCAGCCCCAGCATTTT. This codes for CARSLPDGSNQPQHF.

This clonotype showed up just a few times. The CDR3 loop reads CASSPQGHAFF. In nucleotides, the CDR3 is TGTGCCAGCAGTCCCCAGGGGCACGCTTTCTTT. V is TRBV12-3 or TRBV12-4 and J is TRBJ1-1, with D perhaps matching TRBD1 (6 bases). With 5 bases removed from V and 11 bases from J, the gap between germline ends came to 12 bases. This CDR3 is built from 11 residues.

The CDR3 coding sequence is TGTGCCTGGAGGGGGAGCGGGTCCCACTACGAGCAGTACTTC. It specifies CAWRGSGSHYEQYF. The V gene is TRBV30, the J gene TRBJ2-7, with D maybe TRBD2 (6 bases). This CDR3 has 14 amino acids. In germline, CDR1 is GTSNPN, CDR2 SVGIG (reference sequence). V shed 3 bases and J shed 3 bases, with 15 bases lying between them.

This clonotype showed up many times. The rearrangement links TRBV5-1 to TRBJ1-1; tentatively, D is TRBD1 (6 bases). Germline V CDR1 and CDR2: SGHRS, YFSETQ. The V end was cut by 1 base, the J end by 0 bases, with 13 bases between. The CDR3 consists of 16 residues. The CDR3 region has the DNA TGCGCCAGCAGCTTGTACGGCCAGGGGATGAACACTGAAGCTTTCTTT. Translation gives CASSLYGQGMNTEAFF.

This clonotype occurred a few times. This rearrangement joins TRBV20-1 to TRBJ2-7, with 11 bases that match TRBD2. Germline values: CDR1 DFQATT, CDR2 SNEGSKA (reference sequence). V lost 0 bases, J lost 4 bases, and 2 bases stayed unmatched. The CDR3 is 14 residues long. The CDR3 sequence: CSARETSGRYEQYF. The CDR3, as DNA: TGCAGTGCTAGAGAAACTAGCGGGAGATACGAGCAGTACTTC.

The chain recombines TRBV12-3 or TRBV12-4 with TRBJ2-7; tentatively, D is TRBD1 or TRBD2 (5 bases each). This CDR3 region has 13 residues. Trimming took 3 bases from V and 5 from J, leaving 11 bases between them. The CDR3 DNA sequence: TGTGCCAGCAGTTTCGGGGCTTCTCACGAGCAGTACTTC. This codes for CASSFGASHEQYF.

There are many counts of this clonotype. The gene calls are TRBV5-6 and TRBJ1-1; 12 bases map to TRBD1. J was trimmed by 8 bases and V by 1 base; bases with no gene match: 6. Germline V gives CDR1 SGHDT, CDR2 YYEEEE. This CDR3 has 15 amino acids. This chain's CDR3 is CASSLLGTGGAEAFF. The CDR3 nucleotides read TGTGCCAGCAGCTTGTTGGGGACAGGGGGCGCGGAAGCTTTCTTT.

This clonotype was seen a few times. V and J are TRBV9 and TRBJ2-3; perhaps D is TRBD1 or TRBD2 (5 bases each). The CDR3 covers 17 residues. The germline V gene has CDR1 SGDLS and CDR2 YYNGEE. The V end lost 2 bases, the J end lost 2 bases, and 18 bases lay between the germline ends. CDR3 residues: CASSVAGTRVSTDTQYF. DNA for the CDR3: TGTGCCAGCAGCGTTGCAGGGACCAGAGTGTCCACAGATACGCAGTATTTT.

The chain couples TRBV7-3 to TRBJ2-1, with 8 bases identical to TRBD1. This CDR3 is built from 15 residues. The J segment lost 6 bases and the V segment lost 2 bases, leaving 6 bases of the junction unmatched. Germline V gene data show CDR1 as SGHTA and CDR2 as FQGTGA. The CDR3 loop reads CASSLGSGGLNEQFF. CDR3 coding DNA: TGTGCCAGCAGCTTAGGGTCAGGGGGCCTCAATGAGCAGTTCTTC.

This clonotype was seen more than once but under ten times. The J gene is TRBJ2-1, the V gene TRBV7-6; 8 nucleotides line up with TRBD2. Germline V gene lookup returns CDR1 SGHVS and CDR2 FNYEAQ. There are 16 residues in the CDR3. V was clipped by 1 base and J by 4 bases; unmatched bases: 6. The CDR3 bases are TGTGCCAGCAGCTTAGTCCCGGGGGGGCGGTACAATGAGCAGTTCTTC. Protein sequence: CASSLVPGGRYNEQFF.

This clonotype was observed a few times. One end of the junction varies from germline; a read error may be responsible. This sequence joins TRBV10-3 and TRBJ1-3; D is unresolved. The germline gives CDR1 ENHRY, CDR2 SYGVKD. This CDR3 is 17 amino acids long. CDR3: CAISDPGSLRTGNTVYF. The CDR3 DNA reads TGTGCCATCAGTGATCCCGGATCTCTCCGAACCGGAAACACCGTATATTTT.

This clonotype occurred a few times. J is TRBJ2-5 and V is TRBV9; D is uncertain. The CDR3 spans 15 residues. In germline, CDR1 is SGDLS, CDR2 YYNGEE. Trimming took off 4 bases at V and 2 bases at J, with 15 bases between the two ends. CDR3 sequence (DNA): TGTGCCAGCAGCACCTCGGGTCGAGTACAAGAGACCCAGTACTTC. Translating it yields CASSTSGRVQETQYF.

This clonotype was picked up a small number of times. V gene TRBV2 combines with J gene TRBJ1-2; no reliable D call. Germline CDR1 and CDR2: SNHLY and FYNNEI. This CDR3 region has 13 residues. The ends were cut back, 3 bases at V and 5 bases at J, with 10 bases in the middle. CDR3 sequence: CASSDRYNYGYTF. CDR3 coding DNA: TGTGCCAGCAGTGATCGCTACAATTATGGCTACACCTTC.